This passage covers 23 T cell receptor beta chains from one sample sequenced in a study of response to subunit inactivated influenza vaccine. TCRdb re-derived calls from the RT-PCR reads in MiXCR, one entry per CDR3 protein. The table has 450,000 to 600,000 distinct CDR3 sequences, approximately 7.8% seen once. The material sequenced was PBMCs from blood, taken 23 months after vaccination. The receptors originated from a man in his fifties or sixties who received an inactivated influenza vaccine.

The chain uses TRBV7-9 and TRBJ1-2, with D unclear. Deletions cut 1 base from V and 7 bases from J, with 10 bases between. The CDR3 totals 13 residues. Per the germline V gene, CDR1 is SEHNR and CDR2 is FQNEAQ (reference sequence). CDR3 sequence (DNA): TGTGCCAGCAGCTTAGGGGCGCAAGGTGGCTACACCTTC. It encodes CASSLGAQGGYTF.

There are a few counts of this clonotype. The chain is built from TRBV7-2 and TRBJ2-3; D not certain. The CDR3 is 15 residues long. V lost 1 base and J 1 base, leaving 9 bases between the germline ends. Germline V gene sequence: CDR1 SGHTA, CDR2 FQGNSA. This CDR3 is CASSLGDGRTDTQYF. CDR3 bases: TGTGCCAGCAGCTTAGGAGACGGCCGCACAGATACGCAGTATTTT.

This clonotype was seen more than once but under ten times. One junction end does not reproduce the germline sequence, and a read error may be involved. V gene TRBV3-1 combines with J gene TRBJ1-2; 9 bases fit TRBD1. This CDR3 region has 19 residues. Germline V gene data show CDR1 as LGHDT and CDR2 as YNNKEL (reference sequence). The CDR3 nucleotides read TGTGCCTGCAGTCCCCCCCTGGGACAGGGAATGCGGGTTGGCTATGGCTACACCTTC. It translates to CACSPPLGQGMRVGYGYTF.

The table lists this clonotype with a few counts. J is TRBJ2-3 and V is TRBV7-2, with a weak D call TRBD2 (7 bases). Germline V CDR1 and CDR2: SGHTA, FQGNSA. This CDR3 spans 13 amino acids. V lost 7 bases and J lost 5, with 13 bases in between. CDR3 amino acids: CASTRGAVDTQYF. CDR3 nucleotides: TGTGCCAGCACACGGGGGGCGGTAGATACGCAGTATTTT.

This clonotype occurred many times. The chain is built from TRBV24-1 and TRBJ2-1, with D possibly TRBD2 on 5 matching bases. The CDR3 length is 14 residues. CDR1 and CDR2 (germline): KGHDR, SFDVKD. The ends were cut back, 1 base at V and 5 bases at J, with 8 bases in the middle. The CDR3 loop is CATSDFTGNNEQFF. Written as DNA, the CDR3 is TGTGCCACCAGTGATTTCACCGGGAACAATGAGCAGTTCTTC.

The rearrangement joins TRBV2 to TRBJ2-7; D unclear. The V gene's germline CDR1 is SNHLY and CDR2 FYNNEI. The CDR3 sequence is 12 residues long. Trimming cost V 6 bases and J 3 bases, with 9 bases left between them. The CDR3 nucleotides read TGTGCCAGCAGACTATGGGGCTACGAGCAGTACTTC. As protein: CASRLWGYEQYF.

This chain uses TRBV12-3 or TRBV12-4 with TRBJ2-7; TRBD1 matches at 7 bases. This CDR3 is built from 14 residues. Losses at the gene ends were 6 bases for V and 0 bases for J; bases not matched to a gene: 5. DNA of the CDR3: TGTGCCAGCAGACTCGGACAGGACTCCTACGAGCAGTACTTC. Translation gives CASRLGQDSYEQYF.

The sample holds a few counts of this clonotype. J is TRBJ2-1 and V is TRBV15; 7 positions agree with TRBD2. The CDR3 consists of 18 residues. From germline, CDR1 is LNHNV and CDR2 YYDKDF (reference sequence). The trim removed 1 base at V and 6 bases at J, leaving 15 bases unmatched. The CDR3 sequence is CATSRAVRFGGSGNEQFF. The DNA for the CDR3 is TGTGCCACCAGCAGAGCCGTCCGGTTTGGCGGGAGCGGCAATGAGCAGTTCTTC.

This clonotype was picked up many times. The gene calls are TRBV20-1 and TRBJ2-1; TRBD2 matches 13 bases. V shed 8 bases and J 5 bases; nucleotides not matched to a gene: 6. This CDR3 is built from 14 residues. CDR1 DFQATT and CDR2 SNEGSKA come from the germline V gene (reference sequence). The CDR3 coding sequence is TGCAGTACCACTGGGACTAGCGGGAACAATGAGCAGTTCTTC. It is translated as CSTTGTSGNNEQFF.

At least ten counts were recorded for this clonotype. V usage is TRBV4-3 and J usage is TRBJ1-3; no clear D gene. The CDR3 totals 15 residues. Germline V gives CDR1 LGHNA, CDR2 YSLEER. V was cut by 0 bases and J by 4 bases, with 10 bases left in between. This CDR3 reads CASSQDVGAGNTIYF. The CDR3 coding sequence is TGCGCCAGCAGCCAAGATGTAGGCGCGGGAAACACCATATATTTT.

V and J are TRBV5-5 and TRBJ1-2; a weak D match, TRBD1 (5 bases). Germline V CDR1 and CDR2: SGHKS, YYEKEE (reference sequence). The germline V and J ends were trimmed by 2 bases and 4 bases, with 18 bases remaining between them. This CDR3 spans 16 amino acids. The CDR3 DNA sequence: TGTGCCAGCAGCTTTCCAGGGAGGATAGGGAGCTATGGCTACACCTTC. Translation: CASSFPGRIGSYGYTF.

This chain connects TRBV7-6 to TRBJ2-1; D is undetermined. V was trimmed by 2 bases and J by 0 bases, leaving 11 bases between them. CDR1 is SGHVS, CDR2 FNYEAQ, per germline. The CDR3 is 16 amino acids. The CDR3 bases are TGTGCCAGCAGCTTATTAATTAAGAGCTCCTACAATGAGCAGTTCTTC. As protein: CASSLLIKSSYNEQFF.

The table lists this clonotype with a few counts. Mismatch with germline at one junction end may stem from a read error. The V gene is TRBV7-2, the J gene TRBJ2-7; maybe TRBD2 (5 bases). The germline gives CDR1 SGHTA, CDR2 FQGNSA. CDR3 length: 12 residues. The CDR3 bases are TGTGCCAGCAGCACCTCGGGGTACGAGCGGTACTTC. It specifies CASSTSGYERYF.

The sample holds a few counts of this clonotype. CDR3 DNA sequence: TGTGCCAGACCCCCACGGGGACATTCCTTAGATACGCAGTATTTT. Translation gives CARPPRGHSLDTQYF. The rearrangement uses TRBV27 and TRBJ2-3; tentative D call: TRBD1 (6 bases). The CDR3 length is 15 residues. V lost 9 bases and J 5 bases, leaving 21 bases between the germline ends. Germline assignment: CDR1 MNHEY and CDR2 SMNVEV (reference sequence).

This chain joins TRBV24-1 and TRBJ2-1; TRBD2 aligns across 11 bases. Per germline, CDR1 KGHDR and CDR2 SFDVKD. Losses at the gene ends were 4 bases for V and 0 bases for J; bases not matched to a gene: 7. There are 18 residues in the CDR3. CDR3 in DNA: TGTGCCACCAGTGACTCCGGACTAGCGGGTTTCTCCTACAATGAGCAGTTCTTC. As protein: CATSDSGLAGFSYNEQFF.

The J gene is TRBJ1-2, the V gene TRBV28; the D is unclear. The germline V gene has CDR1 MDHEN and CDR2 SYDVKM. With 10 bases removed from V and 0 bases from J, the gap between germline ends came to 9 bases. There are 12 residues in the CDR3. For the CDR3, the DNA is TGTGCCATACGACCGCCTAACTATGGCTACACCTTC. Translated, it gives CAIRPPNYGYTF.

This clonotype was recorded a few times. V and J are TRBV20-1 and TRBJ2-2, with D perhaps TRBD1 (6 bases). Germline assignment: CDR1 DFQATT and CDR2 SNEGSKA (reference sequence). Trimming removed 7 bases at V and 5 bases at J, with 11 bases between. This CDR3 is built from 12 residues. The CDR3 DNA reads TGCAGTGTATGGGGGCGGACCGGGGAGCTGTTTTTT. Translated: CSVWGRTGELFF.

This clonotype came up many times. The chain is built from TRBV18 and TRBJ2-3; D ambiguous. The CDR3 has 16 amino acids. Germline V lookup: CDR1 KGHSH, CDR2 LQKENI. V shed 3 bases and J shed 0 bases, with 13 bases lying between them. CDR3 nucleotide sequence: TGTGCCAGCTCACCGCCGTCTCCGGGCAGCACAGATACGCAGTATTTT. This encodes CASSPPSPGSTDTQYF.

The chain employs TRBV9 and TRBJ2-7; 11 bases align to TRBD2. Germline CDR1 is SGDLS and CDR2 is YYNGEE. The V segment lost 0 bases and the J segment 3 bases; nucleotides outside the gene matches: 5. The CDR3 is 16 amino acids. The CDR3 loop is CASSVGTSGSLYEQYF. CDR3 sequence (DNA): TGTGCCAGCAGCGTAGGAACTAGCGGGAGTCTCTACGAGCAGTACTTC. The whole variable domain, filled in from reference TRBV9 and TRBJ2-7, reads DSGVTQTPKHLITATGQRVTLRCSPRSGDLSVYWYQQSLDQGLQFLIQYYNGEERAKGNILERFSAQQFPDLHSELNLSSLELGDSALYFCASSVGTSGSLYEQYFGPGTRLTVT.

This clonotype was seen at least ten times. The J gene is TRBJ2-7, the V gene TRBV4-3; D assignment may be TRBD1 or TRBD2 (5 bases each). Germline V gene lookup returns CDR1 LGHNA and CDR2 YSLEER. CDR3 length: 15 amino acids. V shed 0 bases and J shed 5 bases, with 14 bases lying between them. The DNA for the CDR3 is TGCGCCAGCAGCCAAGAAGCAGGGCGGGTCCACGAGCAGTACTTC. It translates to CASSQEAGRVHEQYF.

There are many counts of this clonotype. The rearrangement joins TRBV29-1 to TRBJ1-1, with TRBD1 as a possible D gene (6 bases). This CDR3 has 12 residues. Deletions cut 7 bases from V and 7 bases from J, with 16 bases between. CDR1 SQVTM and CDR2 ANQGSEA come from the germline V gene. CDR3: CSAVTGPSEAFF. The CDR3 DNA reads as TGCAGCGCTGTGACAGGCCCAAGTGAAGCTTTCTTT.

This clonotype was detected a few times. CDR3 sequence reads: CASSQGAEETQYF. For the CDR3, the DNA is TGTGCCAGCAGCCAAGGGGCAGAAGAGACCCAGTACTTC. The chain combines TRBV7-3 with TRBJ2-5; tentatively, D is TRBD1 (5 bases). This CDR3 spans 13 amino acids. With 5 bases removed from V and 3 bases from J, the gap between germline ends came to 10 bases. In germline, CDR1 is SGHTA, CDR2 FQGTGA.

In this sample, this clonotype turned up many times. The rearrangement uses TRBV12-3 or TRBV12-4 and TRBJ2-3; D gene unclear. The CDR3 is 13 amino acids. V was cut by 5 bases and J by 2 bases, with 8 bases left in between. The CDR3 DNA reads TGTGCCAGCAGTCCCCAAGACACAGATACGCAGTATTTT. Translation gives CASSPQDTDTQYF.